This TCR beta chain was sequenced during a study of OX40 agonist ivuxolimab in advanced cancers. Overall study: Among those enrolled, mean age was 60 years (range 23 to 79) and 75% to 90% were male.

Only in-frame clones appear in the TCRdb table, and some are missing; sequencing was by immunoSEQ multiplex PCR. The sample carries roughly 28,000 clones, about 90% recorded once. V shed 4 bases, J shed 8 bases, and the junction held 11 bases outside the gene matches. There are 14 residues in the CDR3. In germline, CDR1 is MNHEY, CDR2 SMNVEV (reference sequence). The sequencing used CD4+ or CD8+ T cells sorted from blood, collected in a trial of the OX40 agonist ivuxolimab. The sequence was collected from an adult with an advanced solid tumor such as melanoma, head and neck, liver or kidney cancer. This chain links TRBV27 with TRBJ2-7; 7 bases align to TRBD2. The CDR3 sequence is CASSYRAGDSQQYF. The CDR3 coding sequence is TGTGCCAGCAGTTATAGGGCGGGAGATAGCCAGCAGTACTTC.